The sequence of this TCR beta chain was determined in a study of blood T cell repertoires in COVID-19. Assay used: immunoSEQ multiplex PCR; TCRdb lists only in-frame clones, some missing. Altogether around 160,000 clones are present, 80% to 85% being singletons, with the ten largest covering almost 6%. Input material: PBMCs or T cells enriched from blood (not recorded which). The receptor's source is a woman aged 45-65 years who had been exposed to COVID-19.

The CDR3 loop is CASSDASGSSWRELFF. In DNA, the CDR3 is TGCGCCAGCAGTGATGCTAGCGGGAGCTCGTGGAGGGAGCTGTTTTTT. This chain uses TRBV10-1 with TRBJ2-2; 10 bases fit TRBD2. The CDR3 spans 16 residues. Germline V CDR1 and CDR2: WNHNN, SYGVQD (reference sequence). V was clipped by 3 bases and J by 9 bases; unmatched bases: 10.